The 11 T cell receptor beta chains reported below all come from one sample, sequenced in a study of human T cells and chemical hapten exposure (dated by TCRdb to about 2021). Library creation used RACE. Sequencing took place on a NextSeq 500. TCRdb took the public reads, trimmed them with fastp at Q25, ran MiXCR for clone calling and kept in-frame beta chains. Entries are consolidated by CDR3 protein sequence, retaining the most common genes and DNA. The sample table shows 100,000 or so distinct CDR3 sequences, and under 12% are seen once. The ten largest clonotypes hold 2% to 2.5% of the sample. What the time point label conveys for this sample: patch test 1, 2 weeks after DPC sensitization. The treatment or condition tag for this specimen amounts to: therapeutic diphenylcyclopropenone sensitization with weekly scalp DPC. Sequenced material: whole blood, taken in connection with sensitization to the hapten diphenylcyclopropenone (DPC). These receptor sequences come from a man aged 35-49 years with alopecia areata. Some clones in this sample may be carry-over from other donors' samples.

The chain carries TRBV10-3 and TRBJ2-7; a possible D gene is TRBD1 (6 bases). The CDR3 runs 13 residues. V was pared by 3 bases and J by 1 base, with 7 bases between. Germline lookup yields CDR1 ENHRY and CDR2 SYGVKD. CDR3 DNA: TGTGCCATCAGTGAAACAGGGTCCTACGAGCAGTACGTC. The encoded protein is CAISETGSYEQYV.

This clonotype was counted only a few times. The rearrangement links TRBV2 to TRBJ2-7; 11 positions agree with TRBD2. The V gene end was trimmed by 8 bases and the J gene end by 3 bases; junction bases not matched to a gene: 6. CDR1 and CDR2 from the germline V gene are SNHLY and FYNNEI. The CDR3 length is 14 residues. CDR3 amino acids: CASATSGIVYEQYF. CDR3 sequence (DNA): TGTGCCAGCGCGACTAGCGGGATTGTCTACGAGCAGTACTTC.

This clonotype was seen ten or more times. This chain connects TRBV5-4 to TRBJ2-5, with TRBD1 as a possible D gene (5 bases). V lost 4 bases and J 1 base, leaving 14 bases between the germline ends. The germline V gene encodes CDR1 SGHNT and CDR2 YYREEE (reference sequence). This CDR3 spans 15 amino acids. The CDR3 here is CASSMGLGSQETQYF. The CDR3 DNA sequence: TGTGCCAGCAGCATGGGGCTAGGGTCCCAAGAGACCCAGTACTTC.

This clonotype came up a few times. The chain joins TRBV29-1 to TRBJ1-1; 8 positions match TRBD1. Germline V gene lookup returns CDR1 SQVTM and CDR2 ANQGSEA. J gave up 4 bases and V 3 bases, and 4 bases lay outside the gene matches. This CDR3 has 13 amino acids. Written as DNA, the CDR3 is TGCAGCGTTGAGCAGGGGGCGGCCACTGAAGCTTTCTTT. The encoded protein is CSVEQGAATEAFF.

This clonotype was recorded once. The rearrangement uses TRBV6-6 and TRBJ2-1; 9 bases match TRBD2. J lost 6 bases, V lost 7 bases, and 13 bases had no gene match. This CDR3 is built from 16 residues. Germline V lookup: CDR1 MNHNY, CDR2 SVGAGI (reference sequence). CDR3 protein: CASTDLGLAGSNEQFF. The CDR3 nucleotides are TGTGCCAGCACCGACCTTGGGCTAGCGGGGTCCAATGAGCAGTTCTTC.

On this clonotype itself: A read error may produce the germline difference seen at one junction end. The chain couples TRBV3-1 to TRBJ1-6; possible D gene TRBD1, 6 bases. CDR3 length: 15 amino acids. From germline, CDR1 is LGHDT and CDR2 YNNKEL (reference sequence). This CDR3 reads CASSSKQGQNSPLNF. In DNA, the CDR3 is TGTGCCAGCAGCTCCAAACAGGGACAAAATTCACCCCTCAACTTT.

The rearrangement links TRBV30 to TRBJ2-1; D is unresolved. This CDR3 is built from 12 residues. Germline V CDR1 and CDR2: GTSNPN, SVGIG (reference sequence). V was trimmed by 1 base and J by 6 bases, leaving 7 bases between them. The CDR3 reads CAWSALSNEQFF. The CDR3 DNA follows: TGTGCCTGGAGTGCACTCAGCAATGAGCAGTTCTTC. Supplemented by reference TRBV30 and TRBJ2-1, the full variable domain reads SQTIHQWPATLVQPVGSPLSLECTVEGTSNPNLYWYRQAAGRGLQLLFYSVGIGQISSEVPQNLSASRPQDRQFILSSKKLLLSDSGFYLCAWSALSNEQFFGPGTRLTVL.

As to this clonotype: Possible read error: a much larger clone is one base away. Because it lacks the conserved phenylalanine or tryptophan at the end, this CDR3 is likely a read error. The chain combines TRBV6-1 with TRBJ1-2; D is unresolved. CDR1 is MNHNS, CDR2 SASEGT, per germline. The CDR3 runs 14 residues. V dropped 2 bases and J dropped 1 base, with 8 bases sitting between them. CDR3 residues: CASSEMLDNYGYTL. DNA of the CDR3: TGTGCCAGCAGTGAAATGCTGGATAACTATGGCTACACCCTC.

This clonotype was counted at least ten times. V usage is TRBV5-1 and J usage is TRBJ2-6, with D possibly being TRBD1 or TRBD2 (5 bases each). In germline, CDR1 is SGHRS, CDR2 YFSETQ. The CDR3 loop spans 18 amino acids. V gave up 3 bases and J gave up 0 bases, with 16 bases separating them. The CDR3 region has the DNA TGCGCCAGCAGCTGGTTGAGGGCACAGGACTCTGGGGCCAACGTCCTGACTTTC. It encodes CASSWLRAQDSGANVLTF.

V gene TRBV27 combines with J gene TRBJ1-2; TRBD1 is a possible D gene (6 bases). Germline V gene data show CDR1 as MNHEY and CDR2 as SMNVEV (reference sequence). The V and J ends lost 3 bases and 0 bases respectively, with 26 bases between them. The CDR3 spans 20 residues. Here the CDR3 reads CASSFVPYRVLGTANYGYTF. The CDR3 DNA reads TGTGCCAGCAGTTTTGTCCCTTACAGGGTCCTAGGGACCGCTAACTATGGCTACACCTTC.

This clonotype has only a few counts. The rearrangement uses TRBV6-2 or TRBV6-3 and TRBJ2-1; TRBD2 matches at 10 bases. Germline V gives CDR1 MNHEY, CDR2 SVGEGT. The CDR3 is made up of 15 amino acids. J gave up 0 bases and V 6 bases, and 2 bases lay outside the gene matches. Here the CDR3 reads CASSEREGSYNEQFF. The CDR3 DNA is TGTGCCAGCAGCGAGCGGGAGGGCTCCTACAATGAGCAGTTCTTC.